These 18 T cell receptor beta chains were sequenced from one sample in a study of T cell responses to AZD1222 COVID-19 vaccine. The data were produced by immunoSEQ multiplex PCR, yet TCRdb's version contains in-frame clones alone and is incomplete. The sample gives more than 150,000 clones, about nine tenths of which show up once; about 9.8% is in the top ten. The sample in question was peripheral blood, obtained 28 days after the second AZD1222 dose. The receptor source for this set is an adult who received the AZD1222 COVID-19 vaccine.

This chain connects TRBV14 to TRBJ1-3; D is possibly TRBD1 (6 bases). The CDR3 totals 16 residues. From germline, CDR1 is SGHDN and CDR2 FVKESK. Deletions cut 5 bases from V and 4 bases from J, with 18 bases between. In nucleotides, the CDR3 is TGTGCCAGCAGCGTGGGACCCAGGGGCTTCGGAAACACCATATATTTT. This translates into CASSVGPRGFGNTIYF.

V is TRBV5-4 and J is TRBJ2-1; D is possibly TRBD1 or TRBD2 (6 bases each). The CDR3 totals 14 residues. Trimming pared 5 bases from V and 10 bases from J, leaving 19 bases between. Per germline, CDR1 SGHNT and CDR2 YYREEE (reference sequence). The CDR3 DNA is TGTGCCAGCAGAAGGGAGAGGATGGGGGGCGAGCAGTTCTTC. Its protein product is CASRRERMGGEQFF.

The chain uses TRBV30 and TRBJ2-5; D not resolved. Trimming pared 3 bases from V and 6 bases from J, leaving 11 bases between. This CDR3 spans 12 amino acids. The germline V gene encodes CDR1 GTSNPN and CDR2 SVGIG (reference sequence). Here the CDR3 DNA reads TGTGCCTGGAGACCAATCGGAAAGACCCAGTACTTC. This gives the protein CAWRPIGKTQYF.

This chain links TRBV7-2 with TRBJ1-5, with D possibly being TRBD1 (5 bases). Germline V CDR1 and CDR2: SGHTA, FQGNSA. This CDR3 spans 16 amino acids. V was trimmed by 5 bases and J by 2 bases, leaving 16 bases between them. CDR3 nucleotide sequence: TGTGCCAGCAGCCACGGGTCGTGGGGGGGCAATCAGCCCCAGCATTTT. Amino acids: CASSHGSWGGNQPQHF.

J is TRBJ2-3 and V is TRBV19; TRBD2 matches at 11 bases. CDR3 length equals 16 residues. Germline V lookup: CDR1 LNHDA, CDR2 SQIVND (reference sequence). The V gene end was trimmed by 5 bases and the J gene end by 4 bases; junction bases not matched to a gene: 8. The CDR3 nucleotides read TGTGCCAGTAGTCCCAACCTTAGCGGGAGGGCAGATACGCAGTATTTT. Protein sequence: CASSPNLSGRADTQYF.

In this sample, this clone turned up once. The chain employs TRBV2 and TRBJ2-3, with D possibly TRBD2 on 5 matching bases. CDR1 is SNHLY and CDR2 is FYNNEI in the germline V gene. Trimming left V 5 bases short and J 0 bases short, with 6 bases between. The CDR3 contains 13 residues. CDR3 bases: TGTGCCAGCAGTCGGACTAGCACAGATACGCAGTATTTT. Translation: CASSRTSTDTQYF. Filled out from reference TRBV2 and TRBJ2-3, the complete variable domain reads EPEVTQTPSHQVTQMGQEVILRCVPISNHLYFYWYRQILGQKVEFLVSFYNNEISEKSEIFDDQFSVERPDGSNFTLKIRSTKLEDSAMYFCASSRTSTDTQYFGPGTRLTVL.

The rearrangement joins TRBV4-1 to TRBJ1-3; D is uncertain. This CDR3 region has 16 residues. Trimming stripped 3 bases from V and 4 bases from J, with 16 bases between. The germline V gene encodes CDR1 MGHRA and CDR2 YSYEKL. CDR3 nucleotide sequence: TGCGCCAGCAGCCAGAGTTTCATAGCCGTCGGAAACACCATATATTTT. Amino acid sequence: CASSQSFIAVGNTIYF.

This chain links TRBV7-6 with TRBJ1-1; TRBD1 aligns across 9 bases. Per the germline V gene, CDR1 is SGHVS and CDR2 is FNYEAQ. The length of the CDR3 is 14 residues. Unmatched junction bases numbered 2, after V lost 5 bases and J lost 1 base. The CDR3 coding sequence is TGTGCCAGCAGCCGGGGACAGGGGAACACTGAAGCTTTCTTT. As protein: CASSRGQGNTEAFF.

The V call is TRBV6-5, the J call TRBJ2-7; D uncertain. The CDR3 sequence is 13 residues long. Germline V CDR1 and CDR2: MNHEY, SVGAGI. V lost 6 bases to trimming and J lost 2 bases, with 11 bases between them. The CDR3 bases are TGTGCCAGCAGCCGCCGCCTAACCTACGAGCAGTACTTC. Translation gives CASSRRLTYEQYF.

The chain uses TRBV6-5 and TRBJ1-3; unclear D gene. The V gene's germline CDR1 is MNHEY and CDR2 SVGAGI. The CDR3 covers 14 residues. The V and J ends lost 4 bases and 0 bases respectively, with 7 bases between them. The CDR3 bases are TGTGCCAGCAGTTTCGGAAGCTCTGGAAACACCATATATTTT. Protein sequence: CASSFGSSGNTIYF.

V gene TRBV3-1 (or the pseudogene TRBV3-2) combines with J gene TRBJ1-2; possibly TRBD1 for D (5 bases). Trimming took off 8 bases at V and 8 bases at J, with 15 bases between the two ends. CDR3 length equals 12 residues. The germline CDR1 and CDR2 sequences are LGHDT and YNNKEL (reference sequence). This CDR3 reads CASEGGAEGYTF. For the CDR3, the DNA is TGTGCCAGCGAAGGAGGGGCCGAAGGCTACACCTTC.

V usage is TRBV6-1 and J usage is TRBJ2-5; D not resolved. Germline CDR1 is MNHNS and CDR2 is SASEGT. The V end lost 2 bases, the J end lost 2 bases, and 12 bases lay between the germline ends. The CDR3 runs 15 residues. The CDR3 loop reads CASSESVARQETQYF. CDR3 coding DNA: TGTGCCAGCAGTGAAAGCGTGGCGCGACAAGAGACCCAGTACTTC.

CDR3 nucleotide sequence: TGCGCCAGCAGCAAACCTACCGCCGCCACGGGCCATGGGGAGCAAGAGACCCAGTACTTC. Protein sequence: CASSKPTAATGHGEQETQYF. The chain employs TRBV5-1 and TRBJ2-5, with D perhaps matching TRBD2 (5 bases). Germline V gene lookup returns CDR1 SGHRS and CDR2 YFSETQ. This CDR3 comprises 20 residues. With 4 bases removed from V and 2 bases from J, the gap between germline ends came to 30 bases.

V is TRBV6-5 and J is TRBJ2-1; 7 bases match TRBD1. This CDR3 contains 15 residues. Looked up from germline, CDR1 is MNHEY and CDR2 is SVGAGI. Unmatched junction bases numbered 9, after V lost 7 bases and J lost 3 bases. The CDR3 DNA reads TGTGCCAGCACCACCGGGACAGACCTCTACAATGAGCAGTTCTTC. It yields the protein CASTTGTDLYNEQFF.

CDR3 bases: TGTGCCAGCAGCGACCCTTCGGGACTAGCGGGGCCCTACGAGCAGTACTTC. It specifies CASSDPSGLAGPYEQYF. This chain uses TRBV6-2 or TRBV6-3 with TRBJ2-7, with TRBD2 matching 13 bases. The CDR3 sequence is 17 residues long. J gave up 2 bases and V 6 bases, and 10 bases lay outside the gene matches. Germline V lookup: CDR1 MNHEY, CDR2 SVGEGT.

This rearrangement joins TRBV20-1 to TRBJ1-1, with D uncertain. The germline CDR1 and CDR2 sequences are DFQATT and SNEGSKA (reference sequence). Trimming pared 4 bases from V and 5 bases from J, leaving 8 bases between. The CDR3 is made up of 11 amino acids. The CDR3 spells CSAKDGTEAFF. CDR3 nucleotides: TGCAGTGCTAAGGATGGTACTGAAGCTTTCTTT.

The genes are TRBV6-1 and TRBJ2-7; no firm D call. The CDR3 covers 13 residues. V gave up 3 bases and J gave up 0 bases, with 6 bases separating them. CDR1 and CDR2 from the germline V gene are MNHNS and SASEGT. CDR3 region: CASSDWGSYEQYF. The CDR3 DNA sequence: TGTGCCAGCAGTGATTGGGGCTCCTACGAGCAGTACTTC.

V and J are TRBV7-2 and TRBJ1-5, with a possible D match to TRBD1 (5 bases). Trimming pared 2 bases from V and 7 bases from J, leaving 12 bases between. CDR1 is SGHTA, CDR2 FQGNSA, per germline. The length of the CDR3 is 14 residues. The CDR3 protein is CASSLRQGDQPQHF. The CDR3 DNA sequence: TGTGCCAGCAGCTTACGGCAGGGTGACCAGCCCCAGCATTTT.